This TCR beta chain derives from a study of OX40 agonist ivuxolimab in advanced cancers. The germline V gene encodes CDR1 SGHTA and CDR2 FQGNSA. The CDR3 is made up of 15 amino acids. The trim removed 3 bases at V and 2 bases at J, leaving 3 bases unmatched. This clone was picked up one time. Clones were read by immunoSEQ multiplex PCR, and TCRdb kept only the in-frame ones, dropping some. The data contain tens of thousands of clones, around 86% of them singletons. Researchers took blood at baseline, on cycle 4 day 1, and on cycle 7 day 1. Here the sequenced sample was CD4+ or CD8+ T cells sorted from blood, taken in a trial of the OX40 agonist ivuxolimab. J is TRBJ1-5 and V is TRBV7-2; 8 positions agree with TRBD1. The source of this sequence is an adult with an advanced solid tumor such as melanoma, head and neck, liver or kidney cancer. The CDR3: CASSFDRGGNQPQHF. Here the CDR3 DNA reads TGTGCCAGCAGCTTTGACAGGGGAGGCAATCAGCCCCAGCATTTT.